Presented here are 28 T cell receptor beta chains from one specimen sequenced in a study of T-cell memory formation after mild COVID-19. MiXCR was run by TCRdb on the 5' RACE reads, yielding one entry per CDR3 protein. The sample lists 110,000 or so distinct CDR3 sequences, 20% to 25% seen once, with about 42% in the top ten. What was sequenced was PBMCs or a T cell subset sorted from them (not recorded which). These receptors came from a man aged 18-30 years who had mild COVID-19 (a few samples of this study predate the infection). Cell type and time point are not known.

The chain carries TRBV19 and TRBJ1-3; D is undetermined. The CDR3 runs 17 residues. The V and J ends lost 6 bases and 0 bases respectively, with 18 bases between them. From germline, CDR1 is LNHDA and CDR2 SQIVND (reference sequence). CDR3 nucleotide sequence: TGTGCCAGTAGGCCCGTTCCTCTCGCGAGCTCTGGAAACACCATATATTTT. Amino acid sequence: CASRPVPLASSGNTIYF.

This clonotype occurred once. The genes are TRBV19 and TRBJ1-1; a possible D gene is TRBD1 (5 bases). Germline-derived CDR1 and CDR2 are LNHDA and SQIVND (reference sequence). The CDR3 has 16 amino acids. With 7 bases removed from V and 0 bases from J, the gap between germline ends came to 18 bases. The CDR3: CASKDRYLPMNTEAFF. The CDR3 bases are TGTGCCAGTAAAGACAGATACTTACCTATGAACACTGAAGCTTTCTTT.

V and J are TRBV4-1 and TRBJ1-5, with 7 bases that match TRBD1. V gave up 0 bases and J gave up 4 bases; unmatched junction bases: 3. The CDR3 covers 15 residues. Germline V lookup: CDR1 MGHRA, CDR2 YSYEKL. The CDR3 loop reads CASSQDHRGNQPQHF. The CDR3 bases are TGCGCCAGCAGCCAAGATCACAGGGGAAATCAGCCCCAGCATTTT.

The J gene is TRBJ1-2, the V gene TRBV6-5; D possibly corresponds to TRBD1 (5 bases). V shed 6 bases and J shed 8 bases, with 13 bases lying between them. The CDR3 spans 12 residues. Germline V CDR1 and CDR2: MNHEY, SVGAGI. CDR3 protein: CASSTGAGGYTF. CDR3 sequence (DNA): TGTGCCAGCAGCACAGGCGCTGGGGGCTACACCTTC.

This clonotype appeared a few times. The CDR3 DNA reads TGCAGCGTTGTTCTGAGTAACCCTGGCACAGATACGCAGTATTTT. As protein: CSVVLSNPGTDTQYF. The chain employs TRBV29-1 and TRBJ2-3; D is ambiguous. The CDR3 has 15 residues. Germline-derived CDR1 and CDR2 are SQVTM and ANQGSEA. V gave up 4 bases and J gave up 1 base, with 15 bases separating them.

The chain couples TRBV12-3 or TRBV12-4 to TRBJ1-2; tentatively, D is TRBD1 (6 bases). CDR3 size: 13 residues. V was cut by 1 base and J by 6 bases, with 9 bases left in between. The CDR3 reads CASSLGGGDGYTF. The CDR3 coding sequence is TGTGCCAGCAGTTTAGGAGGGGGGGATGGCTACACCTTC.

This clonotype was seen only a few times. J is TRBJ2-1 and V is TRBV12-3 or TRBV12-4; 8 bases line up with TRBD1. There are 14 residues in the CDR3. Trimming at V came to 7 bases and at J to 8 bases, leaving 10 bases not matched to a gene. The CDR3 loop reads CASTEQGDEDEQFF. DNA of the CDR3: TGTGCCAGCACCGAACAGGGGGATGAGGATGAGCAGTTCTTC.

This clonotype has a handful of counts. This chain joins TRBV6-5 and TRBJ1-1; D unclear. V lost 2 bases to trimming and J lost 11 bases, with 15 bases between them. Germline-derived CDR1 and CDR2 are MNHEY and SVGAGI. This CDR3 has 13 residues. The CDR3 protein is CASSYKGEVEAFF. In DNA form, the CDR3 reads TGTGCCAGCAGTTACAAGGGTGAGGTTGAGGCTTTCTTT.

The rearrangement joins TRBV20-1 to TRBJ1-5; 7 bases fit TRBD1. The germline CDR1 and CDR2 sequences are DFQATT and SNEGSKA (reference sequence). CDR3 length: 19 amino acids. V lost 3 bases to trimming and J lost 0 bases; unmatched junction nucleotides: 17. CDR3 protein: CSARGTVSSRIYSNQPQHF. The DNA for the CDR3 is TGCAGTGCTAGGGGGACAGTCTCGAGCCGGATTTATAGCAATCAGCCCCAGCATTTT.

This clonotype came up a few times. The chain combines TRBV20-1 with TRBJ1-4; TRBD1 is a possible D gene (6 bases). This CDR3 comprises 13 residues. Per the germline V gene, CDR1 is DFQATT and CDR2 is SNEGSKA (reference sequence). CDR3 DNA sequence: TGCAGCGTTAGGACAGCAACTAATGAAAAACTGTTTTTT. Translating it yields CSVRTATNEKLFF.

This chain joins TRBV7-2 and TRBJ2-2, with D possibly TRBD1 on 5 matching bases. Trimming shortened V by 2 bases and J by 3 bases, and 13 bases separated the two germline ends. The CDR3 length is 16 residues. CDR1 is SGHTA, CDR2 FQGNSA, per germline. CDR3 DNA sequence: TGTGCCAGCAGCTTATTCTTCCCAGGGTACACCGGGGAGCTGTTTTTT. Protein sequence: CASSLFFPGYTGELFF.

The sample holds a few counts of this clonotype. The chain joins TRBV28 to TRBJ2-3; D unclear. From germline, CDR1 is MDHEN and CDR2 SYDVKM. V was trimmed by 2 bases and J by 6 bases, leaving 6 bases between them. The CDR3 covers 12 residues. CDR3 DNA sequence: TGTGCCAGCAGTTTAGGGGATGATACGCAGTATTTT. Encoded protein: CASSLGDDTQYF.

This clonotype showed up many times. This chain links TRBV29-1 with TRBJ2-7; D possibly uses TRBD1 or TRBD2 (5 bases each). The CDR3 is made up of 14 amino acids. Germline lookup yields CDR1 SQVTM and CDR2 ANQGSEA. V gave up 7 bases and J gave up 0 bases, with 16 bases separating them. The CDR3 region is CSARGASSSYEQYV. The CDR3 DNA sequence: TGCAGCGCCCGAGGGGCTTCTAGCTCCTACGAGCAGTACGTC.

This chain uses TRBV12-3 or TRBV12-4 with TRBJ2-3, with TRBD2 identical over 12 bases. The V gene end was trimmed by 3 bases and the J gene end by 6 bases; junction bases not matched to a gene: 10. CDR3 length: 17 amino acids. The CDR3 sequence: CASSFVLAGGPDDTQYF. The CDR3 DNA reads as TGTGCCAGCAGTTTCGTCCTAGCGGGGGGGCCTGACGATACGCAGTATTTT.

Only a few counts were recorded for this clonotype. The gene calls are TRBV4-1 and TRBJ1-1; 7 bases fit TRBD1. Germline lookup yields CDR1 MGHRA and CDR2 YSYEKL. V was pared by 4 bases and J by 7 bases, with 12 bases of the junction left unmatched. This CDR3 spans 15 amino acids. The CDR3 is CASSLLTGVVFEAFF. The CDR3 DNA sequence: TGCGCCAGCAGCCTTCTAACAGGGGTAGTATTTGAAGCTTTCTTT.

This CDR3 reads CASSYRESTEAFF. Here the CDR3 DNA reads TGTGCCAGCAGCTACAGGGAGAGCACTGAAGCTTTCTTT. This chain links TRBV7-6 with TRBJ1-1, with D possibly TRBD1 on 6 matching bases. The CDR3 totals 13 residues. Trimming stripped 4 bases from V and 4 bases from J, with 10 bases between. Germline V gene data show CDR1 as SGHVS and CDR2 as FNYEAQ.

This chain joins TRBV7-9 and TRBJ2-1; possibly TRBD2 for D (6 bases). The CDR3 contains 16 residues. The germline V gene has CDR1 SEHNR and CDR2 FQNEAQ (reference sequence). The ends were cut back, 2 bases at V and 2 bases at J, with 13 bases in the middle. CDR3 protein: CASSLIMGGAYNEQFF. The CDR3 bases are TGTGCCAGCAGCTTAATCATGGGGGGTGCCTACAATGAGCAGTTCTTC. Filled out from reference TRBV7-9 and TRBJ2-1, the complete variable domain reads DTGVSQNPRHKITKRGQNVTFRCDPISEHNRLYWYRQTLGQGPEFLTYFQNEAQLEKSRLLSDRFSAERPKGSFSTLEIQRTEQGDSAMYLCASSLIMGGAYNEQFFGPGTRLTVL.

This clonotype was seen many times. This chain's CDR3 is CSGLQGPSGYTF. In nucleotides, the CDR3 is TGCAGCGGCCTACAGGGCCCTAGTGGCTACACCTTC. V gene TRBV29-1 combines with J gene TRBJ1-2, with a possible D match to TRBD1 (6 bases). Germline-derived CDR1 and CDR2 are SQVTM and ANQGSEA. This CDR3 has 12 amino acids. The V end lost 7 bases, the J end lost 7 bases, and 16 bases lay between the germline ends.

The chain's CDR3 is CASSQRRDIMNTEAFF. CDR3 in DNA: TGCGCCAGCAGCCAACGAAGGGACATAATGAACACTGAAGCTTTCTTT. The chain couples TRBV4-1 to TRBJ1-1, with D possibly matching TRBD1 (6 bases). V lost 2 bases, J lost 0 bases, and 13 bases lay in between. CDR1 and CDR2 (germline): MGHRA, YSYEKL. This CDR3 contains 16 residues.

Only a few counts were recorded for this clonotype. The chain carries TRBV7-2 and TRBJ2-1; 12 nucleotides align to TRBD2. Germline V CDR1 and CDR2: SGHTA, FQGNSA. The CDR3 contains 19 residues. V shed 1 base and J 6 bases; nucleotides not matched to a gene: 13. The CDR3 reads CASSLEYNALAGGINEQFF. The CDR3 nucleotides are TGTGCCAGCAGCTTAGAATATAACGCACTAGCGGGGGGAATCAATGAGCAGTTCTTC.

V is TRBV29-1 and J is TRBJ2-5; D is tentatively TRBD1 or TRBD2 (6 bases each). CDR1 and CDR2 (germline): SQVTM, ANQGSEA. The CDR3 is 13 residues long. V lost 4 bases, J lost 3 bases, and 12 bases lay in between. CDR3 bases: TGCAGCGTTGTTCGGGGGCTGGAAGAGACCCAGTACTTC. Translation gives CSVVRGLEETQYF.

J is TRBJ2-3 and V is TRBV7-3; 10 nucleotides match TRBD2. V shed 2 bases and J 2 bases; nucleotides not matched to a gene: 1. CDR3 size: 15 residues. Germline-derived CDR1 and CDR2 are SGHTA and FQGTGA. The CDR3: CASSLLAGATDTQYF. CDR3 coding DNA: TGTGCCAGCAGCTTACTAGCGGGGGCCACAGATACGCAGTATTTT.

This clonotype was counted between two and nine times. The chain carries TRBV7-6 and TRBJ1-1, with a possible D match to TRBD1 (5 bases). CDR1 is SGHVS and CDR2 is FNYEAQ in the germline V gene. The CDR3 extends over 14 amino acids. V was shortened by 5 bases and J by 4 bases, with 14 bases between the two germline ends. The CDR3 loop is CASSETGGATEAFF. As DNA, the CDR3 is TGTGCCAGCAGCGAAACTGGCGGGGCCACTGAAGCTTTCTTT.

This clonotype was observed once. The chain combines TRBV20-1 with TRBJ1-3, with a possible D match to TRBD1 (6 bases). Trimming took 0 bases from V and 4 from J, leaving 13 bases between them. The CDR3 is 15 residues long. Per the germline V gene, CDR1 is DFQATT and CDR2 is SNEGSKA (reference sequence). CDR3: CSARDGGAGGNTIYF. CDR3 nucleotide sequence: TGCAGTGCTAGAGACGGGGGGGCAGGAGGAAACACCATATATTTT.

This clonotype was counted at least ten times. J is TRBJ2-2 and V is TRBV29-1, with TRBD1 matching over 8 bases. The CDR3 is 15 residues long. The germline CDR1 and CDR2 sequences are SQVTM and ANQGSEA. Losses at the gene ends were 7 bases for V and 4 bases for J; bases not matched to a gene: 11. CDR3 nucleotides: TGCAGCGCCAGAGGACAGGGTCGGGTCACCGGGGAGCTGTTTTTT. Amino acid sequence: CSARGQGRVTGELFF.

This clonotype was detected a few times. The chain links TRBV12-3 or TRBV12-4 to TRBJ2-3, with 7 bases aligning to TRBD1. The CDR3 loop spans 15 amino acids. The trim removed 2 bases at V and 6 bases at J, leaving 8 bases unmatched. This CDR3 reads CASSLSTGEWDTQYF. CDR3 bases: TGTGCCAGCAGTTTATCCACAGGGGAATGGGATACGCAGTATTTT.

The CDR3 here is CASSLTGAIEAFF. CDR3 in DNA: TGTGCCAGCAGTTTGACAGGAGCCATTGAAGCTTTCTTT. V gene TRBV12-3 or TRBV12-4 combines with J gene TRBJ1-1, with D maybe TRBD1 (6 bases). Between the trimmed V and J ends, which lost 3 bases and 7 bases, there was a span of 12 bases. The CDR3 runs to 13 residues.

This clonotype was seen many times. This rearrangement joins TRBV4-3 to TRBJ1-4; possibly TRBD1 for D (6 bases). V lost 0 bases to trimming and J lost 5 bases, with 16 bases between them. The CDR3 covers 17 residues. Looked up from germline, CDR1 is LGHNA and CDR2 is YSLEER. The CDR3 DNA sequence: TGCGCCAGCAGCCAAGAGACCCGTGGACAGTCAAATGAAAAACTGTTTTTT. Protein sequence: CASSQETRGQSNEKLFF.